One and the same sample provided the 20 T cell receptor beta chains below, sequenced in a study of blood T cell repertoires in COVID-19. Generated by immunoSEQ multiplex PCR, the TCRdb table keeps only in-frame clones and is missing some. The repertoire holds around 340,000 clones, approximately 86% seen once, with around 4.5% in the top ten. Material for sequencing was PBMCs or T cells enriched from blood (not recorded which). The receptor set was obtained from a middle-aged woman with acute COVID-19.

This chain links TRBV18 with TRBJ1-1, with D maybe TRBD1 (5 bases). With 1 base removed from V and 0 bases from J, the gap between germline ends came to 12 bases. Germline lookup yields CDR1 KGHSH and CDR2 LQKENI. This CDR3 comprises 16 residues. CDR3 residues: CASSPQGKTMNTEAFF. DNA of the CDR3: TGTGCCAGCTCACCACAGGGGAAGACAATGAACACTGAAGCTTTCTTT.

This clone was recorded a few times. The CDR3 protein is CASSSTGVGGELFF. CDR3 coding DNA: TGTGCCAGCAGCTCAACAGGGGTCGGCGGGGAGCTGTTTTTT. The chain couples TRBV7-3 to TRBJ2-2, with 7 bases that match TRBD1. Losses at the gene ends were 4 bases for V and 7 bases for J; bases not matched to a gene: 6. The CDR3 totals 14 residues. Germline V CDR1 and CDR2: SGHTA, FQGTGA.

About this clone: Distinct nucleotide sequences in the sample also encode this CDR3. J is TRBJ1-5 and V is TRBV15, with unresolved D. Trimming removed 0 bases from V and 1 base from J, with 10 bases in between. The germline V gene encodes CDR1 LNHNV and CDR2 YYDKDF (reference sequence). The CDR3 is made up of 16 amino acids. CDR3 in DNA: TGTGCCACCAGCAGAGACCGAGAACGGAGCAATCAGCCCCAGCATTTT. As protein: CATSRDRERSNQPQHF.

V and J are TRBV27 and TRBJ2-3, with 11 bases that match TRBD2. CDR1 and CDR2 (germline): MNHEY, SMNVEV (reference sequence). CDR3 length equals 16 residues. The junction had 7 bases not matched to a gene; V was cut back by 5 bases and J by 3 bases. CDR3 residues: CASSLYTSGRTDTQYF. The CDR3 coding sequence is TGTGCCAGCAGTCTATACACTAGCGGGAGAACAGATACGCAGTATTTT.

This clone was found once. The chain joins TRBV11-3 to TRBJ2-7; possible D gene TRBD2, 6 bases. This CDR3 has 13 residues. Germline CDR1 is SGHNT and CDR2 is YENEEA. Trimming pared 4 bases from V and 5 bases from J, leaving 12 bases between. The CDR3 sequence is CASSSPGGDEQYF. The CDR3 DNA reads TGTGCCAGCAGCTCCCCAGGAGGGGACGAGCAGTACTTC.

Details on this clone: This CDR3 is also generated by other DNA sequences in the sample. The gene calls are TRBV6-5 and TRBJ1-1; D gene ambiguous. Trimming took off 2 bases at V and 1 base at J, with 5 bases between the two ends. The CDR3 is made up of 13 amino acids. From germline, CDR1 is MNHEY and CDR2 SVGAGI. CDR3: CASSYPGNTEAFF. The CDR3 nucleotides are TGTGCCAGCAGTTACCCGGGGAACACTGAAGCTTTCTTT.

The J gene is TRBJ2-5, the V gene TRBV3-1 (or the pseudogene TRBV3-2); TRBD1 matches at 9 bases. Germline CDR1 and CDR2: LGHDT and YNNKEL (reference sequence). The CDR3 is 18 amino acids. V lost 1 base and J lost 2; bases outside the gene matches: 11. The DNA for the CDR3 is TGTGCCAGCAGCCAAGGAATTAACAGGGGGCGCGTACAAGAGACCCAGTACTTC. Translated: CASSQGINRGRVQETQYF.

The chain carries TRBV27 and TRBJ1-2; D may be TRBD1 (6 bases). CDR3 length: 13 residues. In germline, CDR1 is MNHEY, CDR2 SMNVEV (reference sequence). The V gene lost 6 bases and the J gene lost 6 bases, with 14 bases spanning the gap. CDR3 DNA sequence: TGTGCCAGCAGATCGAGGACAGAGAATGGCTACACCTTC. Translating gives CASRSRTENGYTF.

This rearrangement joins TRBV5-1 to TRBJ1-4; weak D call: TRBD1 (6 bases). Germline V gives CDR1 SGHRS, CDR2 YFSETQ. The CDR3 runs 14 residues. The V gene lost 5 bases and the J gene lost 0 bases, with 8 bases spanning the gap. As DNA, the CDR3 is TGCGCCAGCAGACAGGGACCAACTAATGAAAAACTGTTTTTT. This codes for CASRQGPTNEKLFF.

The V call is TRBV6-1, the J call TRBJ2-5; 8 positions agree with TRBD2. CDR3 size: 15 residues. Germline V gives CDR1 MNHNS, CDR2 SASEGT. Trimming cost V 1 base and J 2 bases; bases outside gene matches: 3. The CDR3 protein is CASSEVGGGQETQYF. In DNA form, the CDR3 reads TGTGCCAGCAGTGAAGTCGGGGGGGGTCAAGAGACCCAGTACTTC.

Here the CDR3 reads CASSPASAGGEKLFF. CDR3 in DNA: TGTGCCAGCAGCCCTGCCTCGGCAGGGGGAGAAAAACTGTTTTTT. The V call is TRBV4-2, the J call TRBJ1-4; 7 nucleotides match TRBD1. V shed 4 bases and J 8 bases; nucleotides not matched to a gene: 10. The V gene's germline CDR1 is LGHNA and CDR2 YNFKEQ. The CDR3 runs 15 residues.

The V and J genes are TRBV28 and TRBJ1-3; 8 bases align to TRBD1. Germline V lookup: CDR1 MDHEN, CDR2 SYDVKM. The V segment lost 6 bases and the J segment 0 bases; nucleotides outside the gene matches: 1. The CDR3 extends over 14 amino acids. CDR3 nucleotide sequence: TGTGCCAGCAGGGGACAGGACTCTGGAAACACCATATATTTT. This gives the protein CASRGQDSGNTIYF.

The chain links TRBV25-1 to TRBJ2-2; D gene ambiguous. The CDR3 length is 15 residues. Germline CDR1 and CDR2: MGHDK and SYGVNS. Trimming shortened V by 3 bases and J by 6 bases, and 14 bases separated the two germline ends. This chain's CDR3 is CASSDWVTRAGELFF. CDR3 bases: TGTGCCAGCAGTGATTGGGTCACTCGGGCCGGGGAGCTGTTTTTT. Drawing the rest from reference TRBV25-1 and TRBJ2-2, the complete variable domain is EADIYQTPRYLVIGTGKKITLECSQTMGHDKMYWYQQDPGMELHLIHYSYGVNSTEKGDLSSESTVSRIRTEHFPLTLESARPSHTSQYLCASSDWVTRAGELFFGEGSRLTVL.

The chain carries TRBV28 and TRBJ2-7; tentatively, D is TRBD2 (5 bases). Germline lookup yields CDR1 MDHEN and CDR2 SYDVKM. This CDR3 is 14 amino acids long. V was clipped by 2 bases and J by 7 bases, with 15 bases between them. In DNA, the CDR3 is TGTGCCAGCAGTTTAGGGCTAGCCGTACGGGAGCAGTACTTC. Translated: CASSLGLAVREQYF.

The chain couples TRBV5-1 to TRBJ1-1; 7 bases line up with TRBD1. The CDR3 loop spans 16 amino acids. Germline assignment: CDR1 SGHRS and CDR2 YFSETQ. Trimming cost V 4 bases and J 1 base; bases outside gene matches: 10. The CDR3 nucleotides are TGCGCCAGCAGCCTGGGCCGACAGGGTGCGAACACTGAAGCTTTCTTT. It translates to CASSLGRQGANTEAFF.

Here the CDR3 DNA reads TGTGCCACCAGCAGAGACCGACCCGGGGGTTCCTATGGCTACACCTTC. Translation gives CATSRDRPGGSYGYTF. J is TRBJ1-2 and V is TRBV15, with D maybe TRBD1 (5 bases). The CDR3 contains 16 residues. Germline-derived CDR1 and CDR2 are LNHNV and YYDKDF (reference sequence). Trimming shortened V by 0 bases and J by 4 bases, and 15 bases separated the two germline ends.

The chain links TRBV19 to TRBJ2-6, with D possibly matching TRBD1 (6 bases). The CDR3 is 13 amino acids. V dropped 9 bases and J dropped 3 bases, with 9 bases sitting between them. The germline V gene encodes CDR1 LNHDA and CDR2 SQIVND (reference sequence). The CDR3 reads CASNRVGANVLTF. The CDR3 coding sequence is TGTGCCAGCAACAGGGTTGGGGCCAACGTCCTGACTTTC.

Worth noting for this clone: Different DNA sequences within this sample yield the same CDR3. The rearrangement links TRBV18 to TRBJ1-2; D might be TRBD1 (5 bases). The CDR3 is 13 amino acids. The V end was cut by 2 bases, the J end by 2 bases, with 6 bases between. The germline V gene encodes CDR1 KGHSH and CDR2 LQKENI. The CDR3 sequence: CASSPDRNYGYTF. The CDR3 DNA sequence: TGTGCCAGCTCACCAGACAGAAACTATGGCTACACCTTC.

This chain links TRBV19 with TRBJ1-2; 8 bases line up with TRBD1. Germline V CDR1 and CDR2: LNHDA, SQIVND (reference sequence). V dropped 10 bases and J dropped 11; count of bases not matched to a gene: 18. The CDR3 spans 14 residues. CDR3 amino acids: CATAPAWDRLGYTF. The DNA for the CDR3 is TGTGCCACCGCACCCGCTTGGGACAGGCTAGGATACACCTTC.

The CDR3 coding sequence is TGTGCCAGCAGCCAAGATACCTACAATCAGCCCCAGCATTTT. Its translation: CASSQDTYNQPQHF. The chain carries TRBV3-1 (or the pseudogene TRBV3-2) and TRBJ1-5; unclear D gene. The CDR3 totals 14 residues. CDR1 LGHDT and CDR2 YNNKEL come from the germline V gene (reference sequence). The V end was cut by 0 bases, the J end by 3 bases, with 6 bases between.